Below, 5 T cell receptor beta chains from the same sample are listed, as sequenced in a study of CD8 T cells in ankylosing spondylitis. No antigen is known for these receptors. From the 5' RACE reads, TCRdb called clonotypes with MiXCR, one entry per CDR3 protein. This sample yields more than 400,000 distinct CDR3 sequences, of which roughly 5% are seen a single time; roughly 3.5% belongs to the top ten. Broader study findings: A TCR beta motif of about 8 highly homologous variants seemed to mark ankylosing spondylitis blood.

The sample was blood, either unsorted or a sorted T cell fraction (not recorded which). These receptor sequences come from a male donor with ankylosing spondylitis.

The chain employs TRBV6-5 and TRBJ2-2; D may be TRBD1 (5 bases). The CDR3 is 13 amino acids. Germline CDR1 MNHEY, CDR2 SVGAGI. Trimming took 6 bases from V and 4 from J, leaving 9 bases between them. CDR3 loop: CASRLTGTGELFF. CDR3 nucleotide sequence: TGTGCCAGCAGGTTAACAGGCACCGGGGAGCTGTTTTTT.

This clonotype was recorded many times. The rearrangement links TRBV5-1 to TRBJ1-1; D gene ambiguous. The V and J ends lost 2 bases and 3 bases respectively, with 11 bases between them. Germline CDR1 SGHRS, CDR2 YFSETQ. This CDR3 is built from 14 residues. The CDR3 loop is CASSFYVGDTEAFF. The CDR3 nucleotides are TGCGCCAGCAGCTTTTACGTCGGGGACACTGAAGCTTTCTTT.

The sample holds a few counts of this clonotype. The V gene is TRBV3-1, the J gene TRBJ1-5; D possibly corresponds to TRBD1 (5 bases). V lost 1 base, J lost 9 bases, and 13 bases lay in between. The CDR3 totals 14 residues. CDR1 is LGHDT and CDR2 is YNNKEL in the germline V gene (reference sequence). The CDR3 reads CASSQGAGPRPQHF. The CDR3 DNA is TGTGCCAGCAGCCAAGGTGCAGGGCCCCGGCCCCAGCATTTT.

This clonotype was seen at least ten times. This rearrangement joins TRBV21-1 to TRBJ1-6. TRBV21-1 is noted as a pseudogene. CDR3 length: 14 amino acids. CDR3 DNA sequence: TGTGCCAGCAGCAAAGGTGGCAGTTATTCACCCCTCCACTTT. Translation: CASSKGGSYSPLHF.

This clonotype was observed at least ten times. This chain uses TRBV9 with TRBJ2-3; TRBD1 matches at 10 bases. The CDR3 is 16 amino acids. CDR1 SGDLS and CDR2 YYNGEE come from the germline V gene. Losses at the gene ends were 4 bases for V and 5 bases for J; bases not matched to a gene: 10. CDR3 amino acids: CASSPQRGQGIDTQYF. The CDR3 nucleotides read TGTGCCAGCAGCCCCCAGCGGGGACAGGGGATAGATACGCAGTATTTT.